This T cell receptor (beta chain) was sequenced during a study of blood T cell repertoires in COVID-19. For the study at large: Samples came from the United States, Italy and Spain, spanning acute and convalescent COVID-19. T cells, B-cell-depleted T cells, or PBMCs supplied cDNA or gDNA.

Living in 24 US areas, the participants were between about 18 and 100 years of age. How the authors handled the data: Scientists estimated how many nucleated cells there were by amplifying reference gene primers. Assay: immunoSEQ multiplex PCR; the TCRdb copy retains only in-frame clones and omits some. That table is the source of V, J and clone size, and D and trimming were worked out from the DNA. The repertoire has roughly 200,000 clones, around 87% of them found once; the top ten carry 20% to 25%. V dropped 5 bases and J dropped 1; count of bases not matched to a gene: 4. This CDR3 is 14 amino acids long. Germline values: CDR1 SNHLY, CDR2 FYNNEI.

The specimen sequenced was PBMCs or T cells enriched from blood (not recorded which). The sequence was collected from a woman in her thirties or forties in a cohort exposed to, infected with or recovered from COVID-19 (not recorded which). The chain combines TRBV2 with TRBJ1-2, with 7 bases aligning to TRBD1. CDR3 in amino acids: CASSRTGYNYGYTF. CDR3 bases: TGTGCCAGCAGTCGGACAGGTTATAACTATGGCTACACCTTC.